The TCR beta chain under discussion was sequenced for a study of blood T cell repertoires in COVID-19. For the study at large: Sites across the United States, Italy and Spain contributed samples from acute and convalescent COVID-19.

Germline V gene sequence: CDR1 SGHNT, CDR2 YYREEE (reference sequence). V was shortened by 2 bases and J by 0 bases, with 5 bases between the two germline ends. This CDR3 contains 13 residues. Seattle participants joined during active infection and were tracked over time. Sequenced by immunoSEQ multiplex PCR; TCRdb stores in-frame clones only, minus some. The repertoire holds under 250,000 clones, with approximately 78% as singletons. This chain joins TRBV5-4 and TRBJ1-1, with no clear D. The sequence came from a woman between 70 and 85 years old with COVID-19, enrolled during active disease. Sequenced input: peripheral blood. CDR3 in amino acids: CASSLNMNTEAFF. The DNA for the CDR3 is TGTGCCAGCAGCTTAAATATGAACACTGAAGCTTTCTTT.